Each of the 15 T cell receptor beta chains below was sequenced from the same sample in a study of cytomegalovirus exposure and HLA in healthy donors. Both 60 Vbeta primers and 13 Jbeta primers went into the PCR. Clones were read by immunoSEQ multiplex PCR, and TCRdb kept only the in-frame ones, dropping some. In the table there are around 100,000 clones, 60% to 70% of which are singletons. The sample was PBMCs. These receptors were taken from a man between 25 and 39 years old in good health and CMV-seropositive.

J is TRBJ1-6 and V is TRBV9; tentative D call: TRBD1 (5 bases). Germline loops: CDR1 SGDLS, CDR2 YYNGEE. V lost 0 bases and J lost 8, with 9 bases in between. The CDR3 has 14 amino acids. CDR3 in DNA: TGTGCCAGCAGCGTAGGGTGGGGCGATTCACCCCTCCACTTT. Translating it yields CASSVGWGDSPLHF.

As DNA, the CDR3 is TGTGCCTGGAGTGGCAGACAGGGCTTTGGGACCCAGTACTTC. Translation: CAWSGRQGFGTQYF. V gene TRBV30 combines with J gene TRBJ2-5; 7 bases agree with TRBD1. V lost 1 base to trimming and J lost 7 bases; unmatched junction nucleotides: 9. In germline, CDR1 is GTSNPN, CDR2 SVGIG (reference sequence). The CDR3 is 14 amino acids.

A few counts support this clone. CDR3 in amino acids: CASSLARFQGGIETQYF. DNA for the CDR3: TGTGCCAGCAGCTTAGCCCGATTTCAGGGAGGAATAGAGACCCAGTACTTC. The chain joins TRBV11-3 to TRBJ2-5, with D possibly TRBD2 on 6 matching bases. The CDR3 totals 17 residues. Trimming removed 1 base from V and 4 bases from J, with 19 bases in between. Germline V CDR1 and CDR2: SGHNT, YENEEA.

V and J are TRBV27 and TRBJ1-5; D unresolved. Germline-derived CDR1 and CDR2 are MNHEY and SMNVEV (reference sequence). The V gene lost 2 bases and the J gene lost 4 bases, with 6 bases spanning the gap. The CDR3 consists of 13 residues. The DNA of the CDR3 is TGTGCCAGCAGTTTAGGCCTTAATCAGCCCCAGCATTTT. Amino acid sequence: CASSLGLNQPQHF.

This clone came up a few times. The rearrangement joins TRBV2 to TRBJ1-4; TRBD1 might be the D (5 bases). V shed 5 bases and J shed 7 bases, with 11 bases lying between them. The germline CDR1 and CDR2 sequences are SNHLY and FYNNEI. This CDR3 spans 13 amino acids. The CDR3 DNA follows: TGTGCCAGCAGTACGGGGGAGGGTGAAAAACTGTTTTTT. This codes for CASSTGEGEKLFF. The complete variable domain, with remaining parts taken from reference TRBV2 and TRBJ1-4, reads EPEVTQTPSHQVTQMGQEVILRCVPISNHLYFYWYRQILGQKVEFLVSFYNNEISEKSEIFDDQFSVERPDGSNFTLKIRSTKLEDSAMYFCASSTGEGEKLFFGSGTQLSVL.

The CDR3 region has the DNA TGTGCCAGCAGCCCGAGGCGGGGGCTAGCACTCTCCTACAATGAGCAGTTCTTC. Its translation: CASSPRRGLALSYNEQFF. The chain employs TRBV11-2 and TRBJ2-1; D possibly corresponds to TRBD2 (7 bases). Germline V lookup: CDR1 SGHAT, CDR2 FQNNGV. Trimming stripped 5 bases from V and 0 bases from J, with 20 bases between. This CDR3 is built from 18 residues.

The chain combines TRBV7-2 with TRBJ2-5; unclear D gene. Between the trimmed V and J ends, which lost 1 base and 5 bases, there was a span of 8 bases. The CDR3 has 13 residues. The germline V gene has CDR1 SGHTA and CDR2 FQGNSA. The CDR3 here is CASSLGAWETQYF. The DNA of the CDR3 is TGTGCCAGCAGCTTAGGAGCGTGGGAGACCCAGTACTTC.

The chain recombines TRBV27 with TRBJ2-2, with D possibly matching TRBD1 (5 bases). The CDR3 is 15 amino acids. Per germline, CDR1 MNHEY and CDR2 SMNVEV (reference sequence). Trimming pared 7 bases from V and 7 bases from J, leaving 19 bases between. This CDR3 is CASTVLTDSIGELFF. CDR3 sequence (DNA): TGTGCCAGCACCGTCTTAACTGACAGTATCGGGGAGCTGTTTTTT.

The gene calls are TRBV19 and TRBJ1-2; D not resolved. CDR1 is LNHDA, CDR2 SQIVND, per germline (reference sequence). The CDR3 totals 16 residues. The V and J ends lost 2 bases and 4 bases respectively, with 17 bases between them. The CDR3 is CASSITPRGRSYGYTF. In DNA form, the CDR3 reads TGTGCCAGTAGTATAACCCCCCGCGGCCGAAGCTATGGCTACACCTTC.

The chain has TRBV2 and TRBJ2-7; 7 bases match TRBD1. CDR1 is SNHLY and CDR2 is FYNNEI in the germline V gene. CDR3 length: 13 residues. V trimming: 5 bases; J trimming: 2 bases; junction bases outside the gene matches: 3. The CDR3 DNA reads as TGTGCCAGCAGTTGGGGGACAGCCTACGAGCAGTACTTC. It is translated as CASSWGTAYEQYF.

This chain connects TRBV19 to TRBJ1-6; D possibly corresponds to TRBD1 (5 bases). Trimming left V 2 bases short and J 0 bases short, with 26 bases between. The CDR3 covers 22 residues. Germline assignment: CDR1 LNHDA and CDR2 SQIVND (reference sequence). As DNA, the CDR3 is TGTGCCAGTAGTATATACGACAGTTCCCTCTGGCTCCCGAGCTCCTATAATTCACCCCTCCACTTT. Protein product: CASSIYDSSLWLPSSYNSPLHF.

This rearrangement joins TRBV7-8 to TRBJ2-3; D possibly corresponds to TRBD2 (7 bases). The CDR3 consists of 15 residues. Deletions cut 1 base from V and 9 bases from J, with 17 bases between. Germline V gene sequence: CDR1 SGHVS, CDR2 FQNEAQ. In nucleotides, the CDR3 is TGTGCCAGCAGCTTAGTTGGGGGGGGCTCAGGAACGCAGTATTTT. Translating gives CASSLVGGGSGTQYF.

This clone has just a few counts. The chain has TRBV10-2 and TRBJ2-7; tentative D call: TRBD1 (5 bases). V gave up 5 bases and J gave up 3 bases, with 11 bases separating them. The germline CDR1 and CDR2 sequences are WSHSY and SAAADI. The CDR3 totals 13 residues. CDR3 DNA sequence: TGCGCCAGCAGTCCCTTTGACAGCTACGAGCAGTACTTC. Protein: CASSPFDSYEQYF.

The chain couples TRBV27 to TRBJ1-1, with 10 bases that match TRBD1. The V gene's germline CDR1 is MNHEY and CDR2 SMNVEV (reference sequence). The CDR3 is 15 residues long. V lost 5 bases to trimming and J lost 1 base; unmatched junction nucleotides: 4. Here the CDR3 DNA reads TGTGCCAGCAGTCCTCGACAGGGGGCGAACACTGAAGCTTTCTTT. This codes for CASSPRQGANTEAFF.

The chain is built from TRBV5-1 and TRBJ1-2; 7 positions agree with TRBD1. The germline gives CDR1 SGHRS, CDR2 YFSETQ. The CDR3 contains 14 residues. Unmatched junction bases numbered 10, after V lost 3 bases and J lost 8 bases. Written as DNA, the CDR3 is TGCGCCAGCAGCTCCGAGAGGGGGCTGGGCGGCTACACCTTC. This encodes CASSSERGLGGYTF.